This T cell receptor (beta chain) was retrieved from a study of CD8 T cells in ankylosing spondylitis. V was pared by 4 bases and J by 1 base, with 17 bases between. CDR1 SGHTA and CDR2 FQGNSA come from the germline V gene. This CDR3 contains 16 residues. Construction of TCR beta libraries was performed using quantitative 5'-RACE with molecular barcodes. MiXCR was run by TCRdb on the 5' RACE reads, yielding one entry per CDR3 protein. The sample carries about 300,000 distinct CDR3 sequences, roughly 10% recorded once. Study results and limitations: Certain motif variants had earlier appeared in reactive arthritis synovial fluid and blood. Clones linked to disease, bearing a CD8+ phenotype, were relatively rare in peripheral blood.

This clonotype has a handful of counts. Its antigen is still unknown. V usage is TRBV7-2 and J usage is TRBJ2-7, with D possibly TRBD1 on 5 matching bases. The sequenced sample consisted of blood, either unsorted or a sorted T cell fraction (not recorded which). This receptor was identified in a female donor with ankylosing spondylitis or in good health (not recorded which). The CDR3 region has the DNA TGTGCCAGCAGCTACCGGACACTCGGTCCGTCCTACGAGCAGTACTTC. Amino acid sequence: CASSYRTLGPSYEQYF. The full variable domain, with the rest looked up from reference TRBV7-2 and TRBJ2-7, is GAGVSQSPSNKVTEKGKDVELRCDPISGHTALYWYRQSLGQGLEFLIYFQGNSAPDKSGLPSDRFSAERTGGSVSTLTIQRTQQEDSAVYLCASSYRTLGPSYEQYFGPGTRLTVT.